The present T cell receptor beta chain was sequenced within a study of OX40 agonist ivuxolimab in advanced cancers. V shed 4 bases, J shed 4 bases, and the junction held 9 bases outside the gene matches. Looked up from germline, CDR1 is SGDLS and CDR2 is YYNGEE. This CDR3 contains 15 residues. Profiled with immunoSEQ multiplex PCR; TCRdb holds only in-frame clones, not every one. In the table there are 90,000 to 120,000 clones, 75% to 95% of which are singletons. This receptor was taken from an adult with an advanced solid tumor such as melanoma, head and neck, liver or kidney cancer. Sequencing used CD4+ or CD8+ T cells sorted from blood, obtained in a trial of the OX40 agonist ivuxolimab. The rearrangement links TRBV9 to TRBJ2-3, with 7 bases lining up with TRBD2. This CDR3 reads CASSSPGLHSDTQYF. CDR3 in DNA: TGTGCCAGCAGCTCACCGGGACTACATTCAGATACGCAGTATTTT.